This T cell receptor (beta chain) was identified in a study of T-cell memory formation after mild COVID-19. Study overall: Across donors, TCR clusters were largely donor specific.

With regard to this clonotype: What it binds is not known.

Germline V gene sequence: CDR1 LGHNT, CDR2 FRNRAP. This CDR3 is built from 14 residues. Trimming took 0 bases from V and 4 from J, leaving 8 bases between them. Whole-study results and caveats: For contracting clones, CD4+ ones sat mainly in CM and EM, CD8+ in EMRA.

MiXCR, run by TCRdb on the 5' RACE reads, gives a single entry per CDR3 protein. The sample lists about 200,000 distinct CDR3 sequences; 9.5% were seen once. Sequenced sample: PBMCs or a T cell subset sorted from them (not recorded which). This clonotype was obtained from a man between 18 and 35 years old who had mild COVID-19 (a few samples of this study predate the infection). Cell type and time point are not known. V is TRBV12-5 and J is TRBJ2-3; D remains ambiguous. CDR3: CASGLVPNSDTQYF. In DNA form, the CDR3 reads TGTGCTAGTGGTTTGGTACCCAACTCAGATACGCAGTATTTT. Full variable domain (remainder filled in from reference TRBV12-5 and TRBJ2-3): DARVTQTPRHKVTEMGQEVTMRCQPILGHNTVFWYRQTMMQGLELLAYFRNRAPLDDSGMPKDRFSAEMPDATLATLKIQPSEPRDSAVYFCASGLVPNSDTQYFGPGTRLTVL.